This T cell receptor beta chain is from a study of blood T cell repertoires in COVID-19. TCRdb keeps only in-frame clones here, not all; method: immunoSEQ multiplex PCR. The profile shows some 290,000 clones, more than 70% of them singletons. The V gene lost 1 base and the J gene lost 4 bases, with 14 bases spanning the gap. Per the germline V gene, CDR1 is MGHRA and CDR2 is YSYEKL. CDR3 length: 15 amino acids. The TCR sequence derives from a woman in her twenties or thirties with COVID-19, enrolled during active disease. Input material: peripheral blood. J is TRBJ2-7 and V is TRBV4-1; D uncertain. Written as DNA, the CDR3 is TGCGCCAGCAGCCAAGTAGACACAAATATTTACGAGCAGTACTTC. The encoded protein is CASSQVDTNIYEQYF.